This T cell receptor beta chain was obtained from a study of shared clonotypes between healthy human individuals. Whole-study results and caveats: When compared with the clonotypes that were shared by all four sorted-subset donors, the non-shared clonotypes turned out to have lower generation probabilities.

Some clones are missing from TCRdb's copy, which holds only in-frame ones; the method was immunoSEQ multiplex PCR. The table shows about 2 million clones, with approximately 95% occurring only once. Concerning this clone itself: What it binds is unknown.

Per germline, CDR1 LNHDA and CDR2 SQIVND (reference sequence). The V end was cut by 3 bases, the J end by 4 bases, with 10 bases between. This CDR3 contains 15 residues. This chain links TRBV19 with TRBJ1-6; no firm D call. The source of this sequence is a man younger than 35 in good health. What was sequenced was naive CD4+ T cells sorted from blood. Indicated subset: CD45RA+ positively selected. This CDR3 is CASSIGDIYNSPLHF. The DNA of the CDR3 is TGTGCCAGTAGTATTGGCGACATTTATAATTCACCCCTCCACTTT.